The rows below give T cell receptor beta chains drawn from one sample of a study of graft-versus-host responses after intestinal transplantation. Here immunoSEQ multiplex PCR was the method, and the copy in TCRdb shows in-frame clones only, minus some. The profile covers some 11,000 clones, with about 93% appearing a single time and roughly 22% taken by the ten largest. Sample: PBMCs, taken approximately 110 days after intestinal transplant. Source of these receptors: a human patient who received an intestinal transplant, so some T cells may come from the graft donor. The CDR3 runs from the conserved cysteine through the conserved F or W. Part of the rows lack a size; the others show once, few, many or a class for expanded clones.

v_call	j_call	clone_size	cdr3_aa
TRBV7-9	TRBJ2-2	.	CASSLPGLNTGELFF
TRBV28	TRBJ1-2	.	CARMTGQDTNYGYTF
TRBV6-1	TRBJ1-5	.	CASSDVAGDVGNQPQHF
TRBV7-9	TRBJ1-4	.	CASSFDRRNEKLFF
TRBV5-4	TRBJ2-1	.	CASSLATYNEQFF
TRBV6-5	TRBJ1-2	.	CASSYGQGNYGYTF
TRBV10-3	TRBJ2-1	.	CAISGGGGTYNEQFF
TRBV4-2	TRBJ2-2	.	CASSQTPRVLNTGELFF
TRBV9	TRBJ2-7	once	CASSVEWVGEQYF
TRBV27	TRBJ2-7	.	CASSSPYAREQYF
TRBV19	TRBJ1-5	.	CASSMGFNQPQHF
TRBV13	TRBJ2-3	.	CASSPSGIGSTDTQYF
TRBV6-9	TRBJ2-5	.	CASSYGLGYQETQYF
TRBV6-5	TRBJ1-1	once	CASSLNGAEAFF
TRBV19	TRBJ1-5	.	CASSIGGNQPQHF
TRBV5-1	TRBJ1-3	.	CASTEGNTIYF
TRBV18	TRBJ1-1	.	CASSPTGGTEAFF
TRBV6-5	TRBJ1-1	.	CASSYSTGPNTEAFF
TRBV6-6	TRBJ2-5	few	CASAIPADGKETQYF
TRBV5-8	TRBJ2-4	.	CASSLLLRAKNIQYF